A single T cell receptor (beta chain) is shown here with its context. Its specificity is unknown. The entry originates in a study of OX40 agonist ivuxolimab in advanced cancers. General observations from the study: CD4+ and CD8+ blood T cells expanded clonally by week 6 at 0.1 to 3.0 mg/kg.

Clones were sequenced by immunoSEQ multiplex PCR, and TCRdb holds only the in-frame ones, with some missing. Among tens of thousands of clones, approximately 92% were seen once, and the ten largest hold about an eighth. Patients with autoimmune history or systemic immunosuppression were excluded. Peripheral blood came from all dose cohorts at three timepoints. The sequence derives from an adult with an advanced solid tumor such as melanoma, head and neck, liver or kidney cancer. Source: CD4+ or CD8+ T cells sorted from blood, taken in a trial of the OX40 agonist ivuxolimab.

The CDR3 coding sequence is TGTGCCAGCAGCTTAGGGGGAGGCAACACTGAAGCTTTCTTT. This sequence encodes CASSLGGGNTEAFF. The V call is TRBV7-2, the J call TRBJ1-1; D uncertain. V lost 1 base, J lost 2 bases, and 8 bases lay in between. Germline lookup yields CDR1 SGHTA and CDR2 FQGNSA. CDR3 length: 14 amino acids.